A selection of T cell receptor beta chains follows, all from one sample in a study of post-analysis software for immune sequencing data. TCRdb re-called the PCR reads with MiXCR, one entry per CDR3 protein. The repertoire includes approximately 730,000 distinct CDR3 sequences, roughly 30% of them detected once, and about 0.5% sits in the top ten. The sequenced material came from blood. These receptors were taken from a girl under 18 with multiple sclerosis. The CDR3 runs from the conserved cysteine through the conserved F or W.

length | J | V | CDR3
13 | TRBJ2-7 | TRBV5-1 | CASSLDSAYEQYF
15 | TRBJ1-6 | TRBV7-9 | CASSLVEGRYSPLHF
12 | TRBJ2-7 | TRBV7-2 | CASSIGPYEQYF
16 | TRBJ2-7 | TRBV5-1 | CASSLADRTSGYEQYF
13 | TRBJ2-4 | TRBV6-6 | CASSYAVRDSQYF
16 | TRBJ2-1 | TRBV12-3/TRBV12-4 | CASSPPGLAGDNEQFF
13 | TRBJ2-5 | TRBV12-5 | CASGFAGGETQYF
16 | TRBJ2-1 | TRBV20-1 | CSATTRLAGTYNDQFF
16 | TRBJ2-1 | TRBV20-1 | CSARDHREWNTGELFF
14 | TRBJ2-5 | TRBV2 | CASREASRQETQYF
14 | TRBJ1-2 | TRBV4-1 | CASSLLLEYYGYTF
14 | . | TRBV9 | CASSVGLRGYEQYF
14 | TRBJ1-4 | TRBV29-1 | CSVDGGATNEKLFF
14 | TRBJ2-3 | TRBV28 | CASTEGGRGDTQYF
15 | TRBJ1-6 | TRBV20-1 | CSARSPQGRDSPLHF
14 | TRBJ2-5 | TRBV5-1 | CASSLGQGDVAQYF
15 | TRBJ2-6 | TRBV7-8 | CASSAMGLGANVLTF
14 | TRBJ2-7 | TRBV12-3/TRBV12-4 | CASSLSGESYEQYF
16 | TRBJ2-3 | TRBV7-2 | CASRWIATSSTDTQYF
16 | TRBJ2-2 | TRBV24-1 | CATSDPKSSSTGELFF
13 | TRBJ2-2 | TRBV6-4 | CASSDNSDGELFF
15 | TRBJ2-5 | TRBV28 | CASQGASGFQETQYF
17 | TRBJ1-1 | TRBV16 | CASSQSVGTEINTEAFF
12 | TRBJ2-1 | TRBV12-3/TRBV12-4 | CASSFGGPKQFF
14 | TRBJ1-1 | TRBV4-3 | CASSQGRSQTEAFF
15 | TRBJ2-5 | TRBV7-2 | CASSSYREVQETQYF
15 | TRBJ2-5 | TRBV9 | CASSGRQASQETQYF
12 | TRBJ2-1 | TRBV3-1 | CASTGGGLRAFF
13 | TRBJ1-5 | TRBV6-2/TRBV6-3 | CASADGGGQPQHF
15 | TRBJ1-6 | TRBV12-3/TRBV12-4 | CASSFIPGRDSPLHF
14 | TRBJ2-3 | TRBV20-1 | CSASSGIGTDTQYF
15 | TRBJ2-3 | TRBV4-3 | CASSQGDWTQDTQYF
14 | TRBJ1-1 | TRBV20-1 | CSARDRDRGTEAFF
13 | TRBJ2-1 | TRBV5-1 | CASSLEIGRQQFF
14 | TRBJ2-1 | TRBV27 | CAGMPGGRNNEQFF
14 | TRBJ2-7 | TRBV4-3 | CASSQDEGAYEQYF
15 | TRBJ2-7 | TRBV7-2 | CASSRVGGGIYEQYF
14 | TRBJ2-3 | TRBV7-8 | CASRSRTSTDTQYF
13 | TRBJ2-4 | TRBV29-1 | CSVSGRAKNIQYF
13 | TRBJ1-1 | TRBV24-1 | CATSQGRYTEAFF
12 | TRBJ2-7 | TRBV20-1 | CSAPGTGFEQYF
12 | TRBJ1-2 | TRBV12-3/TRBV12-4 | CASSPGIGGYTF
15 | TRBJ2-3 | TRBV12-3/TRBV12-4 | CASSSSQPGTDTQYF
13 | TRBJ2-3 | TRBV20-1 | CSAVPPRGGTQYF
16 | TRBJ2-4 | TRBV20-1 | CSARDVKGLAKNIQYF
13 | TRBJ1-2 | TRBV20-1 | CSVRFQGFYGYTF
16 | TRBJ1-2 | TRBV2 | CASSENARKGDYGYTF
15 | TRBJ2-3 | TRBV7-9 | CASSSPGLSTDTQYF
14 | TRBJ1-2 | TRBV12-3/TRBV12-4 | CASSLTGSPYGCTF
14 | TRBJ1-1 | TRBV29-1 | CSVIAGSPDTEAFF
17 | TRBJ1-1 | TRBV3-1 | CASSRRQGAFANTEAFF
13 | TRBJ1-6 | TRBV6-5 | CASSRTVNSPLHF
15 | TRBJ2-4 | TRBV27 | CASSEAELAKNIQYF
14 | TRBJ2-5 | TRBV29-1 | CSVDGVSGGETQYF
15 | TRBJ1-5 | TRBV4-1 | CASSPTAGNNQPQHF
14 | TRBJ2-3 | TRBV14 | CASSQERRAHTQYF
15 | TRBJ2-4 | TRBV20-1 | CSASPGTSGKNIQYF